The 29 T cell receptor beta chains reported below all come from one sample, sequenced in a study of cytomegalovirus exposure and HLA in healthy donors. Primers: 60 Vbeta forward and 13 Jbeta reverse. Clones were sequenced by immunoSEQ multiplex PCR, and TCRdb holds only the in-frame ones, with some missing. The sample includes around 92,000 clones, 81% of them seen just once. Sequencing was carried out using PBMCs. The receptors originated from a girl aged 2-10 years in good health and CMV-seropositive.

The V and J genes are TRBV27 and TRBJ2-7; no clear D gene. This CDR3 region has 13 residues. Germline V gene lookup returns CDR1 MNHEY and CDR2 SMNVEV (reference sequence). V was cut by 3 bases and J by 2 bases, with 8 bases left in between. The CDR3 loop is CASSLTGAYEQYF. DNA of the CDR3: TGTGCCAGCAGTTTGACCGGAGCCTACGAGCAGTACTTC.

This clone was counted between two and nine times. The genes are TRBV4-3 and TRBJ2-7; TRBD2 matches 10 bases. CDR1 and CDR2 from the germline V gene are LGHNA and YSLEER. CDR3 length: 17 amino acids. Trimming removed 1 base from V and 0 bases from J; junction bases left unmatched: 6. As DNA, the CDR3 is TGCGCCAGCAGCCAAGGTCAACTAGCGGGGAGCTCCTACGAGCAGTACTTC. This encodes CASSQGQLAGSSYEQYF.

The rearrangement links TRBV29-1 to TRBJ1-2, with 7 bases aligning to TRBD1. From germline, CDR1 is SQVTM and CDR2 ANQGSEA. The CDR3 covers 11 residues. Unmatched junction bases numbered 5, after V lost 5 bases and J lost 8 bases. The CDR3 bases are TGCAGCGTTCCAGGGGGGAACGGCTACACCTTC. Translated, it gives CSVPGGNGYTF.

The chain carries TRBV6-1 and TRBJ1-1; TRBD1 agrees at 7 bases. The germline gives CDR1 MNHNS, CDR2 SASEGT. The CDR3 is made up of 17 amino acids. The junction had 12 bases not matched to a gene; V was cut back by 2 bases and J by 3 bases. CDR3 region: CASSEPMTGIGDTEAFF. Written as DNA, the CDR3 is TGTGCCAGCAGTGAACCTATGACAGGGATTGGCGACACTGAAGCTTTCTTT.

The chain has TRBV18 and TRBJ2-1; D possibly corresponds to TRBD2 (5 bases). Trimming removed 2 bases from V and 12 bases from J, with 20 bases in between. The CDR3 has 15 amino acids. Germline assignment: CDR1 KGHSH and CDR2 LQKENI. CDR3 loop: CASSPTLGSGSRQFF. The CDR3 region has the DNA TGTGCCAGCTCACCAACACTAGGGTCGGGGTCTCGGCAGTTCTTC.

V is TRBV27 and J is TRBJ2-7; D is uncertain. Germline V gene data show CDR1 as MNHEY and CDR2 as SMNVEV (reference sequence). Trimming removed 4 bases at V and 7 bases at J, with 17 bases between. The CDR3 spans 14 residues. The CDR3 is CASSSPPYVREQYF. For the CDR3, the DNA is TGTGCCAGCAGTTCTCCCCCCTATGTACGAGAGCAGTACTTC.

The sample holds one count of this clone. This chain's CDR3 is CAWMWDRNYGYTF. As DNA, the CDR3 is TGTGCCTGGATGTGGGACAGAAACTATGGCTACACCTTC. The V gene is TRBV30, the J gene TRBJ1-2, with 7 bases lining up with TRBD1. The CDR3 runs 13 residues. Germline V gives CDR1 GTSNPN, CDR2 SVGIG (reference sequence). Trimming took 4 bases from V and 2 from J; bases not matched to a gene: 4.

This CDR3 is CASSLPSGLAGGQETQYF. In DNA form, the CDR3 reads TGTGCCAGCAGCCTTCCCTCAGGACTAGCGGGAGGGCAGGAGACCCAGTACTTC. The chain has TRBV7-9 and TRBJ2-5; 15 bases are shared with TRBD2. V dropped 5 bases and J dropped 5; count of bases not matched to a gene: 12. The V gene's germline CDR1 is SEHNR and CDR2 FQNEAQ (reference sequence). The CDR3 sequence is 18 residues long.

On this clone itself: This sample also contains other DNA sequences that code for the same CDR3. The rearrangement joins TRBV28 to TRBJ1-1; no clear D. V was trimmed by 6 bases and J by 6 bases, leaving 11 bases between them. Germline V gene sequence: CDR1 MDHEN, CDR2 SYDVKM. CDR3 size: 12 residues. Here the CDR3 reads CASSLNSAEAFF. CDR3 nucleotides: TGTGCCAGCAGCTTAAATTCGGCTGAAGCTTTCTTT.

The V gene is TRBV5-1, the J gene TRBJ2-2; 10 bases line up with TRBD1. With 4 bases clipped from V and 3 bases from J, the junction kept 3 bases outside the gene matches. CDR1 SGHRS and CDR2 YFSETQ come from the germline V gene. The CDR3 is made up of 15 amino acids. CDR3 sequence (DNA): TGCGCCAGCAGCCCAGACAGGGGGCACACCGGGGAGCTGTTTTTT. This encodes CASSPDRGHTGELFF.

V gene TRBV30 combines with J gene TRBJ2-1; TRBD2 matches 13 bases. This CDR3 comprises 16 residues. J was trimmed by 5 bases and V by 8 bases; bases with no gene match: 12. CDR1 and CDR2 (germline): GTSNPN, SVGIG (reference sequence). The CDR3 DNA follows: TGTGCCGCCAACCGAAAACTAGCGGGAGGGAACAATGAGCAGTTCTTC. It codes for CAANRKLAGGNNEQFF.

The chain is built from TRBV15 and TRBJ2-5; tentatively, D is TRBD2 (5 bases). The CDR3 runs to 13 residues. V gave up 9 bases and J gave up 2 bases, with 13 bases separating them. The germline gives CDR1 LNHNV, CDR2 YYDKDF (reference sequence). CDR3 protein: CATSRAFQETQYF. The CDR3 nucleotides read TGTGCCACTTCGAGGGCTTTTCAAGAGACCCAGTACTTC.

This clone has a handful of counts. This sequence joins TRBV6-4 and TRBJ2-1; 8 positions match TRBD2. This CDR3 has 16 residues. Germline V gene data show CDR1 as MRHNA and CDR2 as SNTAGT. The V gene end was trimmed by 0 bases and the J gene end by 0 bases; junction bases not matched to a gene: 1. The CDR3 bases are TGTGCCAGCAGTGACTCGAGCGGGAGCTCCTACAATGAGCAGTTCTTC. Residues: CASSDSSGSSYNEQFF.

The chain recombines TRBV7-2 with TRBJ1-1; D is ambiguous. The germline V gene has CDR1 SGHTA and CDR2 FQGNSA. V dropped 1 base and J dropped 5 bases, with 20 bases sitting between them. The CDR3 length is 17 residues. CDR3 in amino acids: CASSLVVAGMGDTEAFF. CDR3 in DNA: TGTGCCAGCAGCTTAGTAGTTGCAGGAATGGGAGATACTGAAGCTTTCTTT. Based on the CDR3 plus reference TRBV7-2 and TRBJ1-1, the full variable domain is GAGVSQSPSNKVTEKGKDVELRCDPISGHTALYWYRQSLGQGLEFLIYFQGNSAPDKSGLPSDRFSAERTGGSVSTLTIQRTQQEDSAVYLCASSLVVAGMGDTEAFFGQGTRLTVV.

The gene calls are TRBV27 and TRBJ2-7; 11 bases map to TRBD2. The V segment lost 5 bases and the J segment 4 bases; nucleotides outside the gene matches: 10. CDR3 size: 16 residues. The germline CDR1 and CDR2 sequences are MNHEY and SMNVEV (reference sequence). The CDR3 reads CASSPQPTSGSYEQYF. DNA of the CDR3: TGTGCCAGCAGTCCCCAACCTACTAGCGGGAGTTACGAGCAGTACTTC.

This chain connects TRBV25-1 to TRBJ1-1, with a possible D match to TRBD1 (5 bases). V lost 5 bases and J lost 0, with 16 bases in between. The CDR3 has 16 residues. Germline CDR1 reads MGHDK; CDR2 reads SYGVNS. The CDR3 coding sequence is TGTGCCAGCAGTAGGGGCATCGCTTTCATGAACACTGAAGCTTTCTTT. Residues: CASSRGIAFMNTEAFF.

This chain connects TRBV5-4 to TRBJ2-6; maybe TRBD2 (7 bases). V gave up 7 bases and J gave up 0 bases, with 14 bases separating them. CDR1 SGHNT and CDR2 YYREEE come from the germline V gene (reference sequence). The CDR3 spans 16 residues. The CDR3 spells CASRGGGNSGANVLTF. CDR3 DNA sequence: TGTGCCAGCCGAGGGGGGGGAAACTCTGGGGCCAACGTCCTGACTTTC.

This sequence joins TRBV27 and TRBJ1-1; D is perhaps TRBD1 (6 bases). V gave up 5 bases and J gave up 1 base, with 11 bases separating them. Germline V gives CDR1 MNHEY, CDR2 SMNVEV (reference sequence). The CDR3 extends over 14 amino acids. The CDR3 sequence: CASSTGWGNTEAFF. In DNA form, the CDR3 reads TGTGCCAGCAGTACAGGGTGGGGGAACACTGAAGCTTTCTTT.

The chain is built from TRBV7-8 and TRBJ1-2; TRBD1 might be the D (5 bases). V lost 5 bases, J lost 2 bases, and 18 bases lay in between. The CDR3 covers 16 residues. Germline V gene lookup returns CDR1 SGHVS and CDR2 FQNEAQ. The CDR3 sequence is CASSLGSGRTNYGYTF. In DNA form, the CDR3 reads TGTGCCAGCAGCCTCGGTTCAGGGCGGACGAACTATGGCTACACCTTC.

The V call is TRBV27, the J call TRBJ2-3; 12 bases are a match to TRBD2. The germline gives CDR1 MNHEY, CDR2 SMNVEV (reference sequence). The CDR3 spans 15 residues. J gave up 4 bases and V 6 bases, and 5 bases lay outside the gene matches. CDR3 amino acids: CASSRTSGTADTQYF. CDR3 bases: TGTGCCAGCAGCCGGACTAGCGGGACGGCAGATACGCAGTATTTT.

This chain uses TRBV9 with TRBJ2-1; D is uncertain. The CDR3 spans 15 residues. Germline V gene data show CDR1 as SGDLS and CDR2 as YYNGEE. The ends were cut back, 1 base at V and 0 bases at J, with 8 bases in the middle. The CDR3 DNA sequence: TGTGCCAGCAGCGTAAGAGCTAGCTCCTACAATGAGCAGTTCTTC. Protein: CASSVRASSYNEQFF.

This chain connects TRBV5-1 to TRBJ2-7, with 14 bases matching TRBD2. Per the germline V gene, CDR1 is SGHRS and CDR2 is YFSETQ. The length of the CDR3 is 16 residues. V lost 2 bases, J lost 5 bases, and 6 bases stayed unmatched. The CDR3 reads CASSLRGLAGVDEQYF. CDR3 coding DNA: TGCGCCAGCAGCTTACGGGGACTAGCGGGAGTCGACGAGCAGTACTTC.

This sequence joins TRBV6-1 and TRBJ2-5; perhaps TRBD2 as D (5 bases). Gene TRBJ2-7 matches the end of the DNA better, so the J call may be wrong. The CDR3 covers 14 residues. Per germline, CDR1 MNHNS and CDR2 SASEGT. CDR3 region: CASSEGWESYEQYF. In nucleotides, the CDR3 is TGTGCCAGCAGTGAAGGGTGGGAGTCCTACGAGCAGTACTTC.

This rearrangement joins TRBV7-3 to TRBJ2-5; possibly TRBD1 for D (6 bases). The CDR3 loop spans 17 amino acids. Germline CDR1 SGHTA, CDR2 FQGTGA. V was shortened by 2 bases and J by 2 bases, with 18 bases between the two germline ends. This chain's CDR3 is CASSLLGLGRGQETQYF. DNA of the CDR3: TGTGCCAGCAGCTTATTAGGCTTGGGTAGGGGGCAAGAGACCCAGTACTTC.

V gene TRBV27 combines with J gene TRBJ2-1, with 10 bases lining up with TRBD2. CDR3 length: 16 residues. The J segment lost 8 bases and the V segment lost 8 bases, leaving 15 bases of the junction unmatched. Germline V lookup: CDR1 MNHEY, CDR2 SMNVEV (reference sequence). The CDR3 DNA reads as TGTGCCAGCTCATCTAGCGGGAGCGGGCTTCGTTATGAGCAGTTCTTC. Its protein is CASSSSGSGLRYEQFF.

This clone was counted once. The rearrangement joins TRBV27 to TRBJ1-1, with TRBD1 as a possible D gene (5 bases). The CDR3 consists of 14 residues. The germline CDR1 and CDR2 sequences are MNHEY and SMNVEV (reference sequence). V dropped 8 bases and J dropped 6 bases, with 19 bases sitting between them. This CDR3 reads CASSPSGVRAEAFF. CDR3 DNA: TGTGCCAGCTCCCCTTCGGGGGTAAGGGCTGAAGCTTTCTTT.

This clone was counted between two and nine times. The chain employs TRBV11-3 and TRBJ2-2; 7 bases line up with TRBD1. Germline V gives CDR1 SGHNT, CDR2 YENEEA. The CDR3 is made up of 13 amino acids. Unmatched junction bases numbered 2, after V lost 5 bases and J lost 5 bases. CDR3 amino acids: CASSPTGTGELFF. CDR3 in DNA: TGTGCCAGCAGCCCGACAGGGACCGGGGAGCTGTTTTTT.

The chain is built from TRBV6-1 and TRBJ1-5; 9 bases align to TRBD1. The V segment lost 6 bases and the J segment 15 bases; nucleotides outside the gene matches: 9. The CDR3 contains 12 residues. Per the germline V gene, CDR1 is MNHNS and CDR2 is SASEGT. CDR3 in amino acids: CASSPGQGRRHF. CDR3 nucleotide sequence: TGTGCCAGCAGCCCGGGACAGGGTCGGCGGCATTTT.

The genes are TRBV4-1 and TRBJ2-7, with 7 bases aligning to TRBD1. This CDR3 contains 14 residues. The trim removed 1 base at V and 3 bases at J, leaving 3 bases unmatched. In germline, CDR1 is MGHRA, CDR2 YSYEKL. CDR3 loop: CASSQVGQSYEQYF. The CDR3 DNA is TGCGCCAGCAGCCAAGTGGGACAGAGCTACGAGCAGTACTTC.